These 11 T cell receptor beta chains were sequenced from one sample in a study of cytomegalovirus exposure and HLA in healthy donors. Primers included in the PCR were 60 Vbeta and 13 Jbeta primers. Using immunoSEQ multiplex PCR, the repertoire was profiled, and TCRdb retains in-frame clones only, with some absent. Altogether tens of thousands of clones are present, roughly four fifths being singletons, with the ten largest covering around 6%. What was sequenced was PBMCs. These receptors came from a man between 45 and 60 years old in good health and CMV-seronegative.

This clone was picked up one time. V and J are TRBV15 and TRBJ2-1; 8 nucleotides match TRBD1. Germline loops: CDR1 LNHNV, CDR2 YYDKDF (reference sequence). CDR3 length: 18 residues. Unmatched junction bases numbered 11, after V lost 0 bases and J lost 4 bases. The CDR3 loop reads CATSRDKGTGFRYNEQFF. DNA of the CDR3: TGTGCCACCAGCAGAGATAAGGGGACAGGTTTTAGGTACAATGAGCAGTTCTTC.

This clone has just a few counts. V gene TRBV7-9 combines with J gene TRBJ1-4, with 7 bases matching TRBD1. The V gene end was trimmed by 0 bases and the J gene end by 5 bases; junction bases not matched to a gene: 9. Germline CDR1 SEHNR, CDR2 FQNEAQ (reference sequence). The CDR3 spans 17 residues. CDR3 protein: CASSLAETGSRNEKLFF. The CDR3 DNA sequence: TGTGCCAGCAGCTTAGCTGAGACAGGGTCGAGGAATGAAAAACTGTTTTTT.

The chain is built from TRBV28 and TRBJ2-5; 9 nucleotides match TRBD2. The CDR3 has 16 amino acids. Unmatched junction bases numbered 12, after V lost 6 bases and J lost 4 bases. Germline V lookup: CDR1 MDHEN, CDR2 SYDVKM. The CDR3 loop is CASRLPPGLATETQYF. The CDR3 region has the DNA TGTGCCAGCAGACTTCCACCGGGACTAGCAACAGAGACCCAGTACTTC. The full variable domain, rest sourced from reference TRBV28 and TRBJ2-5, is DVKVTQSSRYLVKRTGEKVFLECVQDMDHENMFWYRQDPGLGLRLIYFSYDVKMKEKGDIPEGYSVSREKKERFSLILESASTNQTSMYLCASRLPPGLATETQYFGPGTRLLVL.

The chain has TRBV15 and TRBJ1-1, with D tentatively TRBD1 (6 bases). V was clipped by 0 bases and J by 2 bases, with 7 bases between them. Per the germline V gene, CDR1 is LNHNV and CDR2 is YYDKDF (reference sequence). The CDR3 is 14 amino acids. The CDR3, as DNA: TGTGCCACCAGCAGAGAGGACAGAAACACTGAAGCTTTCTTT. The encoded protein is CATSREDRNTEAFF.

V is TRBV7-3 and J is TRBJ1-1, with D tentatively TRBD1 (5 bases). Looked up from germline, CDR1 is SGHTA and CDR2 is FQGTGA. Trimming cost V 1 base and J 1 base, with 13 bases left between them. This CDR3 is built from 16 residues. CDR3 DNA sequence: TGTGCCAGCAGCTTAAGCATAGGGGTGGGGAACACTGAAGCTTTCTTT. This translates into CASSLSIGVGNTEAFF.

The DNA for the CDR3 is TGCGCCAGCCGGACTAGCGGGATCAACAATGAGCAGTTCTTC. This gives the protein CASRTSGINNEQFF. This chain links TRBV5-1 with TRBJ2-1; 12 bases align to TRBD2. Germline loops: CDR1 SGHRS, CDR2 YFSETQ. The CDR3 spans 14 residues. After removal of 7 bases from V and 5 bases from J, the junction contained 4 bases not matched to a gene. The full variable domain, rest sourced from reference TRBV5-1 and TRBJ2-1, is KAGVTQTPRYLIKTRGQQVTLSCSPISGHRSVSWYQQTPGQGLQFLFEYFSETQRNKGNFPGRFSGRQFSNSRSEMNVSTLELGDSALYLCASRTSGINNEQFFGPGTRLTVL.

The CDR3 nucleotides read TGTGCCAGCAGTAGTCACAGGGGCTCAGAGACCCAGTACTTC. Residues: CASSSHRGSETQYF. The chain uses TRBV28 and TRBJ2-5, with 7 bases identical to TRBD1. The germline gives CDR1 MDHEN, CDR2 SYDVKM. CDR3 length: 14 residues. The J segment lost 4 bases and the V segment lost 5 bases, leaving 7 bases of the junction unmatched.

The CDR3 nucleotides are TGTGCCACCAAAACAGAAGGTCAGGGGGCCTACGAGCAGTACTTC. Its translation: CATKTEGQGAYEQYF. The chain recombines TRBV15 with TRBJ2-7; 7 bases agree with TRBD1. This CDR3 spans 15 amino acids. The V gene's germline CDR1 is LNHNV and CDR2 YYDKDF (reference sequence). Trimming cost V 7 bases and J 2 bases; bases outside gene matches: 11.

V is TRBV7-6 and J is TRBJ2-1, with D tentatively TRBD2 (6 bases). Germline V gene lookup returns CDR1 SGHVS and CDR2 FNYEAQ. The CDR3 has 14 amino acids. V was shortened by 5 bases and J by 8 bases, with 16 bases between the two germline ends. For the CDR3, the DNA is TGTGCCAGCAGCACCCGGGACTCCCCGGATGAGCAGTTCTTC. Translated, it gives CASSTRDSPDEQFF.

The chain combines TRBV11-2 with TRBJ1-6; 7 nucleotides align to TRBD1. In germline, CDR1 is SGHAT, CDR2 FQNNGV. V lost 8 bases to trimming and J lost 7 bases; unmatched junction nucleotides: 14. This CDR3 contains 16 residues. The CDR3 DNA follows: TGTGCCAGCGCTTCGGTCCGGGGACAGTTCAATTCACCCCTCCACTTT. It specifies CASASVRGQFNSPLHF.

The J gene is TRBJ1-1, the V gene TRBV7-3; D gene unclear. V was clipped by 6 bases and J by 1 base, with 9 bases between them. The CDR3 sequence is 13 residues long. Germline assignment: CDR1 SGHTA and CDR2 FQGTGA. CDR3 coding DNA: TGTGCCAGCAGGGAAGGAGGGAACACTGAAGCTTTCTTT. It specifies CASREGGNTEAFF.